These 28 T cell receptor beta chains were all obtained from the same sample, sequenced in a study of T-cell reconstitution after alpha-beta-depleted transplantation in children. Unique molecular identifiers were used in preparing the TCRbeta library. TCRdb fed the PCR reads into MiXCR, producing one record per CDR3 protein. The sample gives around 800,000 distinct CDR3 sequences, about 15% of which show up once; 5% is in the top ten. The sample in question was PBMCs, mostly from graft donor cells, obtained 360 days after TCRalphabeta/CD19-depleted stem cell transplant. These receptors were obtained from a male patient aged 10 to 17 who had a stem cell transplant for acute lymphoblastic leukemia, so the T cells may come from the graft donor.

This clonotype showed up just a few times. The chain recombines TRBV6-1 with TRBJ1-6; TRBD1 is a possible D gene (6 bases). V shed 3 bases and J shed 11 bases, with 11 bases lying between them. Germline values: CDR1 MNHNS, CDR2 SASEGT. This CDR3 has 13 amino acids. CDR3 coding DNA: TGTGCCAGCAGTGACCGGACAGTCACACCCCTCCACTTT. Translating it yields CASSDRTVTPLHF.

This clonotype was seen more than once but under ten times. The gene calls are TRBV20-1 and TRBJ1-2; 11 bases fit TRBD1. J was trimmed by 8 bases and V by 3 bases; bases with no gene match: 2. Germline CDR1 and CDR2: DFQATT and SNEGSKA (reference sequence). The CDR3 is made up of 12 amino acids. CDR3 sequence reads: CSASWTGGGYTF. CDR3 DNA: TGCAGTGCTAGCTGGACAGGGGGCGGCTACACCTTC.

The V and J genes are TRBV5-1 and TRBJ2-1; D is possibly TRBD1 (5 bases). Germline lookup yields CDR1 SGHRS and CDR2 YFSETQ. The CDR3 has 16 residues. V was cut by 5 bases and J by 0 bases, with 15 bases left in between. In DNA, the CDR3 is TGCGCCAGCAGGCCAGTAGACAGTCACTCCTACAATGAGCAGTTCTTC. Amino acid sequence: CASRPVDSHSYNEQFF.

This clonotype was counted ten times or more. This chain links TRBV5-1 with TRBJ2-1; 11 bases are shared with TRBD1. Germline assignment: CDR1 SGHRS and CDR2 YFSETQ. The CDR3 is 14 residues long. The V gene end was trimmed by 3 bases and the J gene end by 7 bases; junction bases not matched to a gene: 3. The CDR3 region has the DNA TGCGCCAGCAGCTGGGGACAGGGGGAGAATGAGCAGTTCTTC. Amino acids: CASSWGQGENEQFF.

The chain recombines TRBV18 with TRBJ1-6, with no clear D. The V gene's germline CDR1 is KGHSH and CDR2 LQKENI. V lost 4 bases and J 8 bases, leaving 18 bases between the germline ends. This CDR3 has 16 amino acids. CDR3 protein: CASSQLRGGKHSPLHF. The CDR3 DNA reads TGTGCCAGCTCACAGCTTAGAGGAGGGAAACATTCACCCCTCCACTTT.

V usage is TRBV7-3 and J usage is TRBJ2-2, with 8 bases matching TRBD2. This CDR3 comprises 16 residues. V was pared by 4 bases and J by 4 bases, with 8 bases of the junction left unmatched. Germline values: CDR1 SGHTA, CDR2 FQGTGA. This CDR3 is CASSSQRAGVTGELFF. The CDR3 bases are TGTGCCAGCAGCTCCCAAAGAGCGGGAGTCACCGGGGAGCTGTTTTTT.

The chain uses TRBV5-1 and TRBJ2-3; TRBD2 matches at 9 bases. CDR3 length: 16 residues. CDR1 and CDR2 from the germline V gene are SGHRS and YFSETQ. Unmatched junction bases numbered 5, after V lost 0 bases and J lost 3 bases. The CDR3 region has the DNA TGCGCCAGCAGCTTGGTCGTAGCGGGAGCAACAGATACGCAGTATTTT. Translation: CASSLVVAGATDTQYF.

The chain links TRBV4-1 to TRBJ2-7, with 8 bases matching TRBD1. With V trimmed by 3 bases and J by 9 bases, 7 bases remained unmatched. This CDR3 is built from 13 residues. The germline V gene encodes CDR1 MGHRA and CDR2 YSYEKL. DNA of the CDR3: TGCGCCAGCAGCCAGTCAGGGGGCGCAGGGCAGTACTTC. It translates to CASSQSGGAGQYF.

CDR3 protein: CASSQDKHGNEAFF. The CDR3 nucleotides are TGCGCCAGCAGCCAAGATAAACACGGGAATGAAGCTTTCTTT. V and J are TRBV4-1 and TRBJ1-1, with unresolved D. The CDR3 consists of 14 residues. Germline V gives CDR1 MGHRA, CDR2 YSYEKL. The germline V and J ends were trimmed by 0 bases and 7 bases, with 12 bases remaining between them.

This clonotype was observed many times. The chain uses TRBV27 and TRBJ2-7; the D is unclear. The CDR3 runs to 13 residues. The V and J ends lost 0 bases and 4 bases respectively, with 7 bases between them. Per germline, CDR1 MNHEY and CDR2 SMNVEV (reference sequence). CDR3 bases: TGTGCCAGCAGTTTATCGGCGCCTTACGAGCAGTACTTC. Residues: CASSLSAPYEQYF.

The chain has TRBV5-1 and TRBJ2-2, with 10 bases lining up with TRBD2. The CDR3 loop spans 15 amino acids. After removal of 4 bases from V and 6 bases from J, the junction contained 6 bases not matched to a gene. The germline CDR1 and CDR2 sequences are SGHRS and YFSETQ. The CDR3 sequence is CASSTPGLAPGELFF. CDR3 sequence (DNA): TGCGCCAGCAGCACTCCGGGACTAGCGCCCGGGGAGCTGTTTTTT.

This clonotype was seen more than once but under ten times. CDR3 DNA sequence: TGTGCCAGCAGTTTAACGGGGTTGATAGAGACCCAGTACTTC. This gives the protein CASSLTGLIETQYF. The chain employs TRBV12-3 or TRBV12-4 and TRBJ2-5; weak D call: TRBD2 (5 bases). The CDR3 sequence is 14 residues long. V shed 2 bases and J shed 4 bases, with 11 bases lying between them.

This clonotype has just a few counts. The V gene is TRBV7-9, the J gene TRBJ2-5; TRBD1 matches 7 bases. This CDR3 is built from 14 residues. The V segment lost 0 bases and the J segment 5 bases; nucleotides outside the gene matches: 3. The germline V gene has CDR1 SEHNR and CDR2 FQNEAQ (reference sequence). This CDR3 reads CASSLATGWETQYF. CDR3 coding DNA: TGTGCCAGCAGCTTAGCGACAGGGTGGGAGACCCAGTACTTC.

This clonotype was recorded a few times. The chain recombines TRBV7-9 with TRBJ1-1; no clear D. This CDR3 comprises 17 residues. Between the trimmed V and J ends, which lost 1 base and 5 bases, there was a span of 20 bases. Germline CDR1 SEHNR, CDR2 FQNEAQ (reference sequence). CDR3 protein: CASSLGIHFLRYTEAFF. CDR3 DNA sequence: TGTGCCAGCAGCTTAGGTATCCACTTTCTAAGATATACTGAAGCTTTCTTT.

This clonotype was detected a few times. V gene TRBV19 combines with J gene TRBJ2-1, with unresolved D. The germline V gene encodes CDR1 LNHDA and CDR2 SQIVND (reference sequence). This CDR3 contains 15 residues. Trimming shortened V by 2 bases and J by 3 bases, and 11 bases separated the two germline ends. The CDR3 protein is CASSISSALYNEQFF. CDR3 nucleotides: TGTGCCAGTAGTATATCCAGCGCACTCTACAATGAGCAGTTCTTC.

This clonotype was counted only a few times. The rearrangement joins TRBV4-1 to TRBJ2-1, with TRBD2 identical over 8 bases. This CDR3 has 16 amino acids. The germline gives CDR1 MGHRA, CDR2 YSYEKL. With V trimmed by 6 bases and J by 4 bases, 11 bases remained unmatched. The CDR3 loop is CASRPTQREPYNEQFF. The CDR3 region has the DNA TGCGCCAGCAGACCCACCCAGCGGGAGCCTTACAATGAGCAGTTCTTC.

CDR3 bases: TGTGCCACCAGCACAAGAACAGGGGACGGTCCCGAGCAGTACTTC. As protein: CATSTRTGDGPEQYF. The chain employs TRBV15 and TRBJ2-7; 7 positions match TRBD1. Germline assignment: CDR1 LNHNV and CDR2 YYDKDF (reference sequence). There are 15 residues in the CDR3. Losses at the gene ends were 4 bases for V and 6 bases for J; bases not matched to a gene: 12.

The chain carries TRBV3-1 and TRBJ2-7, with D perhaps TRBD2 (6 bases). The germline gives CDR1 LGHDT, CDR2 YNNKEL (reference sequence). V shed 3 bases and J shed 8 bases, with 11 bases lying between them. The CDR3 runs to 12 residues. Here the CDR3 DNA reads TGTGCCAGCAGCCAGCGACGGGAGAAGCAGTACTTC. Encoded protein: CASSQRREKQYF.

The chain uses TRBV12-3 or TRBV12-4 and TRBJ2-7; 8 nucleotides align to TRBD2. The CDR3 has 20 amino acids. V trimming: 0 bases; J trimming: 4 bases; junction bases outside the gene matches: 20. The DNA of the CDR3 is TGTGCCAGCAGTTTAGCTCTTGGGAGGGGCCAGCGGGAGAAAAGGTACGAGCAGTACTTC. It yields the protein CASSLALGRGQREKRYEQYF.

This clonotype was counted at least ten times. This chain connects TRBV2 to TRBJ2-7; D may be TRBD1 (6 bases). The V end lost 6 bases, the J end lost 0 bases, and 9 bases lay between the germline ends. This CDR3 contains 13 residues. The germline V gene has CDR1 SNHLY and CDR2 FYNNEI. The CDR3 is CASRQGRSYEQYF. The CDR3 coding sequence is TGTGCCAGCAGACAGGGCCGCTCCTACGAGCAGTACTTC.

The V and J genes are TRBV4-1 and TRBJ2-7, with a weak D call TRBD1 (6 bases). The CDR3 covers 15 residues. The V gene's germline CDR1 is MGHRA and CDR2 YSYEKL. V lost 6 bases to trimming and J lost 2 bases, with 17 bases between them. In DNA form, the CDR3 reads TGCGCCAGCAGAGCGACAGGCCGATCCACCTACGAGCAGTACTTC. This sequence encodes CASRATGRSTYEQYF.

This clonotype was counted between two and nine times. The chain couples TRBV13 to TRBJ2-7, with 9 bases aligning to TRBD1. Germline loops: CDR1 PRHDT, CDR2 FYEKMQ (reference sequence). Germline trimming cut 6 bases from V and 3 bases from J; bases unmatched to any gene: 9. The CDR3 is 15 amino acids. CDR3 region: CASRGGQGPDYEQYF. Written as DNA, the CDR3 is TGTGCCAGCAGGGGGGGACAGGGTCCCGACTACGAGCAGTACTTC.

This clonotype was found a few times. The chain couples TRBV10-3 to TRBJ2-1; D gene ambiguous. Germline V gene data show CDR1 as ENHRY and CDR2 as SYGVKD. V lost 10 bases and J 8 bases, leaving 18 bases between the germline ends. There are 13 residues in the CDR3. CDR3 loop: CATAPDQGYEQFF. CDR3 DNA: TGTGCCACCGCCCCCGACCAAGGCTATGAGCAGTTCTTC.

Ten or more counts support this clonotype. This chain connects TRBV6-1 to TRBJ1-1; D remains unclear. This CDR3 is 13 amino acids long. CDR1 is MNHNS, CDR2 SASEGT, per germline. Trimming removed 6 bases from V and 0 bases from J, with 8 bases in between. The DNA for the CDR3 is TGTGCCAGCAGCGGGCTTTTGAACACTGAAGCTTTCTTT. The encoded protein is CASSGLLNTEAFF.

This clonotype was observed a handful of times. This chain uses TRBV10-3 with TRBJ2-5; tentative D call: TRBD1 (6 bases). This CDR3 spans 13 amino acids. Germline V lookup: CDR1 ENHRY, CDR2 SYGVKD. Trimming took 4 bases from V and 2 from J, leaving 8 bases between them. This CDR3 reads CAISGGQQETQYF. The CDR3 bases are TGTGCCATCAGTGGAGGACAGCAAGAGACCCAGTACTTC.

This clonotype has just a few counts. V usage is TRBV6-5 and J usage is TRBJ2-7; unclear D gene. The CDR3 runs 14 residues. Germline values: CDR1 MNHEY, CDR2 SVGAGI. Trimming cost V 2 bases and J 2 bases, with 10 bases left between them. CDR3 nucleotides: TGTGCCAGCAGTTACATTTCGTATGCCTACGAGCAGTACTTC. Amino acids: CASSYISYAYEQYF.

This clonotype was seen many times. The CDR3 here is CASSQDPGTSGRSSYEQYF. CDR3 bases: TGTGCCAGCAGCCAAGATCCCGGGACTAGCGGGAGATCGTCCTACGAGCAGTACTTC. The rearrangement uses TRBV4-2 and TRBJ2-7, with 14 bases aligning to TRBD2. The CDR3 length is 19 residues. The V gene's germline CDR1 is LGHNA and CDR2 YNFKEQ. V lost 0 bases to trimming and J lost 1 base; unmatched junction nucleotides: 8.

The sample holds a few counts of this clonotype. The chain joins TRBV15 to TRBJ1-1; D is unresolved. Trimming took off 5 bases at V and 12 bases at J, with 19 bases between the two ends. Looked up from germline, CDR1 is LNHNV and CDR2 is YYDKDF (reference sequence). The CDR3 length is 13 residues. The CDR3 sequence is CATSVPRETGSFF. As DNA, the CDR3 is TGTGCCACCAGCGTGCCTCGGGAGACGGGGTCTTTCTTT.